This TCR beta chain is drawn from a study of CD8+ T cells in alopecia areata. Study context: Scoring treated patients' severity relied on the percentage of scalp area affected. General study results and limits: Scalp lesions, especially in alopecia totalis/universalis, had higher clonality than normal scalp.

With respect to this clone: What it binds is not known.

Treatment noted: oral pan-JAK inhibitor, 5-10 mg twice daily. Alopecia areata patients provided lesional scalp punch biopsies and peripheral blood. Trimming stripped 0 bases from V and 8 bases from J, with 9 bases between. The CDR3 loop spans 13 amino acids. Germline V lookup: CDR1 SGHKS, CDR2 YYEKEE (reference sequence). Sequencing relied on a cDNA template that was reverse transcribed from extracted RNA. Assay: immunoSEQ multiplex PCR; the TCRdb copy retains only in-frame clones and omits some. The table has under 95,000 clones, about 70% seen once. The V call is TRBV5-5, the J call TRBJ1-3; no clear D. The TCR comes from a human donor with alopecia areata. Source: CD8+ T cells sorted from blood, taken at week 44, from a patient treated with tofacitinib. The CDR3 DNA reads TGTGCCAGCAGCTTGGCGGGTCGAGACACCATATATTTT. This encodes CASSLAGRDTIYF.